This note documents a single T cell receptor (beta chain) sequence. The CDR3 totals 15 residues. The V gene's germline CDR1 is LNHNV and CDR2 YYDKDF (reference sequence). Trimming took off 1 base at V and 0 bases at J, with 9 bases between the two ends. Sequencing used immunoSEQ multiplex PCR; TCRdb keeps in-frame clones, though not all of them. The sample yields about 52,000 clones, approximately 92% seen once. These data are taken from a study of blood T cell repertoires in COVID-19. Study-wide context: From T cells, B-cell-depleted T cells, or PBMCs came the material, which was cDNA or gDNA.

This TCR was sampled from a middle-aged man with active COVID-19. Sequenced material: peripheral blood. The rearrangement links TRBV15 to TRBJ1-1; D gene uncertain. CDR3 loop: CATSRGGGMNTEAFF. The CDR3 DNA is TGTGCCACCAGCAGAGGCGGAGGCATGAACACTGAAGCTTTCTTT.